These 19 T cell receptor beta chains originate from one sample sequenced in a study of blood T cell repertoires in COVID-19. The data were produced by immunoSEQ multiplex PCR, yet TCRdb's version contains in-frame clones alone and is incomplete. In the table there are 200,000 to 300,000 clones, over 70% of which are singletons. The sequencing sample was made of peripheral blood. These receptors were collected from a woman aged 80 or over with acute or convalescent COVID-19.

A remark on this clone: Other DNA sequences in this sample translate to the same CDR3. The chain uses TRBV5-5 and TRBJ1-2, with D tentatively TRBD1 (6 bases). CDR1 SGHKS and CDR2 YYEKEE come from the germline V gene (reference sequence). The CDR3 loop spans 13 amino acids. V was shortened by 4 bases and J by 4 bases, with 11 bases between the two germline ends. The CDR3 sequence: CASSLRGGYGYTF. CDR3 coding DNA: TGTGCCAGCAGCCTTAGGGGGGGCTATGGCTACACCTTC.

The chain carries TRBV18 and TRBJ2-1; TRBD2 agrees at 10 bases. The ends lost 3 bases at V and 4 bases at J; junction bases unmatched: 3. The CDR3 has 15 amino acids. Germline V gene sequence: CDR1 KGHSH, CDR2 LQKENI. The CDR3 sequence is CASSPGTSAYNEQFF. In DNA form, the CDR3 reads TGTGCCAGCTCACCCGGGACTAGCGCTTACAATGAGCAGTTCTTC.

Only a few counts were recorded for this clone. The rearrangement links TRBV15 to TRBJ1-1; TRBD1 might be the D (5 bases). The CDR3 has 12 residues. Germline V lookup: CDR1 LNHNV, CDR2 YYDKDF (reference sequence). The germline V and J ends were trimmed by 3 bases and 7 bases, with 9 bases remaining between them. Here the CDR3 DNA reads TGTGCCACCAGCAGTGGGACTGTTGAAGCTTTCTTT. Protein product: CATSSGTVEAFF.

The chain has TRBV3-1 (or the pseudogene TRBV3-2) and TRBJ1-6; 7 bases align to TRBD1. The CDR3 is 15 amino acids. Germline V lookup: CDR1 LGHDT, CDR2 YNNKEL (reference sequence). The ends lost 1 base at V and 8 bases at J; junction bases unmatched: 5. This chain's CDR3 is CASSQAGRGYSPLHF. CDR3 sequence (DNA): TGTGCCAGCAGCCAAGCGGGCAGGGGGTATTCACCCCTCCACTTT.

The chain links TRBV9 to TRBJ2-5; D is possibly TRBD1 (5 bases). Per germline, CDR1 SGDLS and CDR2 YYNGEE. This CDR3 has 14 amino acids. Trimming shortened V by 3 bases and J by 4 bases, and 13 bases separated the two germline ends. Here the CDR3 reads CASSAIDSGETQYF. The CDR3 DNA reads TGTGCCAGCAGCGCCATAGACAGTGGAGAGACCCAGTACTTC. Full variable domain (remainder filled in from reference TRBV9 and TRBJ2-5): DSGVTQTPKHLITATGQRVTLRCSPRSGDLSVYWYQQSLDQGLQFLIQYYNGEERAKGNILERFSAQQFPDLHSELNLSSLELGDSALYFCASSAIDSGETQYFGPGTRLLVL.

This clone was counted only a few times. The V call is TRBV2, the J call TRBJ2-3, with no clear D. There are 11 residues in the CDR3. The V gene's germline CDR1 is SNHLY and CDR2 FYNNEI. V was shortened by 6 bases and J by 10 bases, with 11 bases between the two germline ends. Here the CDR3 DNA reads TGTGCCAGCAGCCCGCTATACGCGCAGTATTTT. Encoded protein: CASSPLYAQYF. Variable domain in full (rest from reference TRBV2 and TRBJ2-3): EPEVTQTPSHQVTQMGQEVILRCVPISNHLYFYWYRQILGQKVEFLVSFYNNEISEKSEIFDDQFSVERPDGSNFTLKIRSTKLEDSAMYFCASSPLYAQYFGPGTRLTVL.

This clone was observed a handful of times. The chain has TRBV6-5 and TRBJ2-3; D remains unclear. The germline V gene encodes CDR1 MNHEY and CDR2 SVGAGI. The CDR3 length is 14 residues. With 8 bases removed from V and 0 bases from J, the gap between germline ends came to 12 bases. CDR3 DNA: TGTGCCAGCTGTCTGGCGGAAAGCACAGATACGCAGTATTTT. Its protein product is CASCLAESTDTQYF.

This clone has more than one count but fewer than ten. V usage is TRBV9 and J usage is TRBJ2-5; no firm D call. CDR3 length: 14 residues. V was shortened by 0 bases and J by 4 bases, with 10 bases between the two germline ends. Germline loops: CDR1 SGDLS, CDR2 YYNGEE. The CDR3 DNA is TGTGCCAGCAGCGTAGATCCGAGAAGAGAGACCCAGTACTTC. Its protein product is CASSVDPRRETQYF.

The chain joins TRBV7-2 to TRBJ2-5, with 9 nucleotides matching TRBD2. The V gene end was trimmed by 5 bases and the J gene end by 5 bases; junction bases not matched to a gene: 15. The CDR3 covers 17 residues. Germline CDR1 and CDR2: SGHTA and FQGNSA. CDR3 in amino acids: CASSAQPPTSGHETQYF. The CDR3, as DNA: TGTGCCAGCAGCGCACAACCCCCGACTAGCGGTCATGAGACCCAGTACTTC.

There are a few counts of this clone. The J gene is TRBJ1-2, the V gene TRBV29-1; 8 bases are shared with TRBD1. The CDR3 runs to 16 residues. CDR1 SQVTM and CDR2 ANQGSEA come from the germline V gene. With 4 bases clipped from V and 5 bases from J, the junction kept 15 bases outside the gene matches. CDR3 loop: CSVGEPHRGGFYGYTF. CDR3 in DNA: TGCAGCGTTGGGGAGCCCCACAGGGGGGGATTTTATGGCTACACCTTC.

J is TRBJ2-4 and V is TRBV7-9; a weak D match, TRBD1 (8 bases). Germline CDR1 is SEHNR and CDR2 is FQNEAQ (reference sequence). CDR3 length: 17 amino acids. V shed 5 bases and J shed 7 bases, with 24 bases lying between them. The CDR3 bases are TGTGCCAGCAGCCCCCAGGGGGCGGGGGCCACGGGGAACATTCAGTACTTC. It is translated as CASSPQGAGATGNIQYF.

V gene TRBV14 combines with J gene TRBJ1-5; 9 bases map to TRBD1. V shed 2 bases and J 6 bases; nucleotides not matched to a gene: 14. CDR3 length: 18 residues. CDR1 and CDR2 from the germline V gene are SGHDN and FVKESK. CDR3 sequence (DNA): TGTGCCAGCAGCCAACTTAAGCGTCTGGCACAGGGGGCTCAGCCCCAGCATTTT. As protein: CASSQLKRLAQGAQPQHF. Complete variable domain (other parts from reference TRBV14 and TRBJ1-5): EAGVTQFPSHSVIEKGQTVTLRCDPISGHDNLYWYRRVMGKEIKFLLHFVKESKQDESGMPNNRFLAERTGGTYSTLKVQPAELEDSGVYFCASSQLKRLAQGAQPQHFGDGTRLSIL.

This clone was recorded a few times. The chain joins TRBV28 to TRBJ1-2, with D tentatively TRBD1 (6 bases). This CDR3 region has 14 residues. V was cut by 1 base and J by 3 bases, with 9 bases left in between. CDR1 is MDHEN, CDR2 SYDVKM, per germline. The CDR3 coding sequence is TGTGCCAGCAGTTTATTAGACAGGCACTATGGCTACACCTTC. Translating gives CASSLLDRHYGYTF.

The chain combines TRBV19 with TRBJ2-3; 8 positions agree with TRBD1. CDR3 length equals 17 residues. The ends lost 5 bases at V and 4 bases at J; junction bases unmatched: 14. CDR1 is LNHDA and CDR2 is SQIVND in the germline V gene (reference sequence). CDR3 protein: CASSEHLGQGIADTQYF. CDR3 in DNA: TGTGCCAGTAGTGAACACCTAGGACAGGGCATCGCAGATACGCAGTATTTT.

This clone was seen a single time. This chain links TRBV7-9 with TRBJ1-1, with 8 bases matching TRBD1. Germline CDR1 reads SEHNR; CDR2 reads FQNEAQ (reference sequence). The CDR3 contains 15 residues. Trimming at V came to 3 bases and at J to 1 base, leaving 4 bases not matched to a gene. In nucleotides, the CDR3 is TGTGCCAGCAGCTTGCGTCAGGGGGCGAACACTGAAGCTTTCTTT. It translates to CASSLRQGANTEAFF.

The rearrangement joins TRBV10-3 to TRBJ2-3; D is uncertain. V shed 2 bases and J shed 2 bases, with 8 bases lying between them. The CDR3 loop spans 14 amino acids. Per germline, CDR1 ENHRY and CDR2 SYGVKD. The CDR3 protein is CAISETETTDTQYF. The DNA of the CDR3 is TGTGCCATCAGTGAGACAGAGACCACAGATACGCAGTATTTT.

The rearrangement links TRBV19 to TRBJ2-7; 7 bases line up with TRBD1. This CDR3 is built from 16 residues. Germline V CDR1 and CDR2: LNHDA, SQIVND (reference sequence). J lost 2 bases, V lost 4 bases, and 11 bases had no gene match. CDR3 DNA: TGTGCCAGTAGTACTCACCACCGGGACAGTCCCTACGAGCAGTACTTC. Translation: CASSTHHRDSPYEQYF.

This clone was recorded only once. This sequence joins TRBV5-8 and TRBJ2-7, with 10 positions matching TRBD1. This CDR3 has 15 amino acids. Unmatched junction bases numbered 4, after V lost 3 bases and J lost 1 base. Per germline, CDR1 SGHTS and CDR2 YDEGEE. This CDR3 is CASSWTGGLSYEQYF. The CDR3 DNA reads as TGTGCCAGCAGCTGGACAGGGGGATTATCCTACGAGCAGTACTTC.

To note about this clone: Within the sample, other DNA sequences also encode this same CDR3. The V call is TRBV11-3, the J call TRBJ2-3; TRBD2 matches 9 bases. The V and J ends lost 4 bases and 5 bases, in that order; junction bases with no gene match: 4. Germline V gene data show CDR1 as SGHNT and CDR2 as YENEEA. CDR3 length: 14 residues. As DNA, the CDR3 is TGTGCCAGCAGCTCGGGACTAGCCGGAGATACGCAGTATTTT. This translates into CASSSGLAGDTQYF.